This T cell receptor (beta chain) originates from a study of tumor-infiltrating lymphocytes in primary liver carcinoma. Turning to the study itself: Men and women, 30 to 69 years of age, made up the patients. The yield of productive TCRbeta reads per sample was roughly 3.65 to 8 million and was similar across tissue types. Study conclusions and caveats: Blood fell significantly below tumors in its top-250-clone fraction (p = 0.039). Only about 8-25% of top clones were detected in each of the five tumor regions.

Germline V gene data show CDR1 as MNHNY and CDR2 as SVGAGI (reference sequence). The CDR3 totals 14 residues. In regard to this clonotype: Its specificity is not known. The junction departs from the called germline gene at one end, perhaps through a read error.

Bulk tissue was left unsorted, and RNA and DNA were co-extracted from about 21-30 mg of it. Priming with a constant-region primer yielded TCR beta cDNA from about 500 ng total RNA. ARM-PCR was slightly modified, and three nested multiplex PCR rounds with it gave rise to the TCR beta libraries. Use of TRBV1-TRBV30 forward primers with a C-beta reverse primer characterized the first two PCR rounds, which lasted roughly 9 cycles each. TCRdb itself ran the multiplex PCR reads through MiXCR, one entry per CDR3 protein. Here the sample spans 60,000 to 90,000 distinct CDR3 sequences, almost 70% being singletons.

The chain joins TRBV6-6 to TRBJ2-1; no clear D. The TCR comes from a middle-aged man with primary liver carcinoma and hepatitis B virus infection. Sequencing used liver tumor tissue from sampling region 4. Subset noted: tumor region T4, right-lateral pole. CDR3 sequence: CASMSGYSHNEQFF. DNA of the CDR3: TGTGCCAGCATGAGTGGCTACTCCCACAATGAGCAGTTCTTC.